Listed below are T cell receptor beta chains from one sample, sequenced in a study of T cells in Graves' hyperthyroidism and ophthalmopathy. TCRdb redid the calling of the multiplex PCR reads with MiXCR, one entry per CDR3 protein. The sample lists 500,000 to 650,000 distinct CDR3 sequences; roughly 21% were seen once. The sequencing input was blood. These receptors were obtained from a man aged 40-49 years with Graves' ophthalmopathy. CDR3s include the opening cysteine and the closing phenylalanine or tryptophan. The D gene is left open where the match is weak. Size values are once, few and many counts, or a class for expanded clones, and some rows have none.

J | size | D | V | DNA | CDR3
TRBJ2-5 | few | NA | TRBV27 | TGTGCCAGCAGTTTATATATGGGGGAGACCCAGTACTTC | CASSLYMGETQYF
TRBJ2-2 | few | TRBD1 | TRBV2 | TGTGCCAGCAGTACCGGGACAGGGTTCACCGGGGAGCTGTTTTTT | CASSTGTGFTGELFF
TRBJ2-1 | NA | NA | TRBV20-1 | TGCAGTGCTAGAGTCCATAACGAGCAGTTCTTC | CSARVHNEQFF
TRBJ2-5 | NA | TRBD1 | TRBV5-1 | TGCGCCAGCAGCGCAGGGGGCCGGGGTTCCGAGACCCAGTACTTC | CASSAGGRGSETQYF
TRBJ1-1 | many | NA | TRBV7-3 | TGTGCCAGCAGCTTAGAAAGGAATATGAACACTGAAGCTTTCTTT | CASSLERNMNTEAFF
TRBJ2-3 | few | NA | TRBV5-1 | TGCGCCAGCAGCCCGACTCCACCAAGCACAGATACGCAGTATTTT | CASSPTPPSTDTQYF
TRBJ1-1 | many | TRBD1 | TRBV6-2/TRBV6-3 | TGTGCCAGCAGTTACACGACAGGGCTCCCTGAAGCTTTCTTT | CASSYTTGLPEAFF
TRBJ1-4 | many | TRBD1 | TRBV30 | TGTGCCTGGAGTGGAACCCGTACAGGGGATATAAGAGAAAAACTGTTTTTT | CAWSGTRTGDIREKLFF
TRBJ2-7 | few | TRBD2 | TRBV7-2 | TGTGCCAGCAGCTTAATTGGGACCCCTAGCGGTGTTAGGAGGAACGAGCAGTACTTC | CASSLIGTPSGVRRNEQYF
TRBJ2-1 | few | TRBD1 | TRBV20-1 | TGCAGTGCTACACCCAGGGGGAATGAGCAGTTCTTC | CSATPRGNEQFF
TRBJ2-5 | few | TRBD2 | TRBV28 | TGTGCCAGCAGGGGGACTATTCAAGAGACCCAGTACTTC | CASRGTIQETQYF